Listed below are T cell receptor beta chains from one sample, sequenced in a study of STAT3 mutations in large granular lymphocyte leukemia. The repertoire was sequenced with immunoSEQ multiplex PCR; TCRdb's copy has only in-frame clones and lacks some. The repertoire holds approximately 2,000 clones, over 20% seen once, with under 80% in the top ten. Material for sequencing was peripheral blood mononuclear cells. These TCRs come from a man in his fifties or sixties with T-cell large granular lymphocyte leukemia. Some clones in this sample may be carry-over from other donors' samples. Each CDR3 is given with its conserved first and last residue. Each record gives: clone size, J gene, V gene, D gene, CDR3 protein, CDR3 DNA. The D gene is left open where the match is weak. Not every row has a clone size; where given, it reads once, few, many or a size class.

-,TRBJ1-5,TRBV7-2,-,CASTVDILQPQHF,TGTGCCAGCACCGTGGACATCCTTCAGCCCCAGCATTTT
-,TRBJ2-2,TRBV18,-,CASSPTGELFF,TGTGCCAGCTCACCGACCGGGGAGCTGTTTTTT
once,TRBJ2-7,TRBV7-2,-,CASSLSRPQGEQYF,TGTGCCAGCAGCCTCTCTAGGCCTCAAGGGGAGCAGTACTTC
-,TRBJ2-1,TRBV7-2,-,CASSLAYGSYNEQFF,TGTGCCAGCAGCTTAGCATACGGGTCCTACAATGAGCAGTTCTTC
-,TRBJ2-5,TRBV28,TRBD2,CASSFGLAGGRETQYF,TGTGCCAGCAGTTTTGGACTAGCGGGGGGGAGGGAGACCCAGTACTTC
few,TRBJ1-6,TRBV7-3,TRBD1,CASSPGGGSPLHF,TGTGCCAGCAGCCCAGGGGGCGGATCACCCCTCCACTTT
few,TRBJ2-3,TRBV7-9,TRBD1,CASTTGETDTQYF,TGTGCCAGTACGACAGGGGAGACAGATACGCAGTATTTT
-,TRBJ1-1,TRBV30,-,CAWRAKRAGTEAFF,TGTGCCTGGAGGGCCAAAAGAGCGGGGACTGAAGCTTTCTTT
-,TRBJ2-1,TRBV30,TRBD2,CAWTELAGYNEQFF,TGTGCCTGGACTGAACTAGCGGGTTACAATGAGCAGTTCTTC
-,TRBJ2-2,TRBV29-1,TRBD2,CSVATSGVNGELFF,TGCAGCGTTGCGACTAGCGGGGTGAACGGGGAGCTGTTTTTT
-,TRBJ2-1,TRBV29-1,-,CSGWESEQFF,TGCAGCGGCTGGGAGTCAGAGCAGTTCTTC
-,TRBJ2-5,TRBV30,-,CACSGSGETQYF,TGTGCCTGCTCGGGCTCGGGCGAGACCCAGTACTTC
medium-sized,TRBJ2-1,TRBV29-1,-,CSVGGVEQFF,TGCAGCGTGGGTGGAGTTGAGCAGTTCTTC
-,TRBJ2-3,TRBV9,TRBD2,CASSVELGLAGARTDTQYF,TGTGCCAGCAGCGTGGAGCTGGGACTAGCGGGGGCCAGGACAGATACGCAGTATTTT
few,TRBJ2-6,TRBV30,-,CAWMINSGANVLTF,TGTGCCTGGATGATCAACTCTGGGGCCAACGTCCTGACTTTC
-,TRBJ1-2,TRBV5-1,-,CASSPRELYGYTF,TGCGCCAGCAGCCCCCGGGAGCTCTATGGCTACACCTTC
-,TRBJ2-1,TRBV5-6,TRBD2,CASRLADQFNVEQFF,TGTGCCAGCAGACTAGCGGACCAATTCAATGTTGAGCAGTTCTTC
-,TRBJ2-1,TRBV18,TRBD2,CASSPLQGGRNYEQFF,TGTGCCAGCTCACCCCTTCAGGGCGGGAGAAACTATGAGCAGTTCTTC
-,TRBJ1-1,TRBV29-1,-,CSVDRSTEAFF,TGCAGCGTTGACAGGAGCACTGAAGCTTTCTTT
-,TRBJ2-4,TRBV7-2,TRBD2,CASSPRAGGDIQYF,TGTGCCAGCAGCCCACGAGCGGGGGGAGACATTCAGTACTTC
-,TRBJ2-4,TRBV14,-,CASSQDYIQYF,TGTGCCAGCAGCCAAGATTACATTCAGTACTTC
-,TRBJ1-5,TRBV19,-,CASNRVPQHF,TGTGCCAGTAACCGAGTGCCCCAGCATTTT
few,TRBJ1-6,TRBV28,-,CASSPAGPRPLHF,TGTGCCAGCAGCCCCGCCGGGCCAAGACCCCTCCACTTT
-,TRBJ2-5,TRBV19,TRBD1,CASSSRTGGQETQYF,TGTGCCAGTAGTAGTCGGACAGGCGGACAAGAGACCCAGTACTTC
few,TRBJ2-3,TRBV18,-,CASSPRVSDTQYF,TGTGCCAGCTCACCCCGAGTGTCAGATACGCAGTATTTT
medium-sized,TRBJ1-5,TRBV19,-,CASTPLRGSNQPQHF,TGTGCCAGTACCCCTTTGCGGGGGAGCAATCAGCCCCAGCATTTT
-,TRBJ2-3,TRBV5-1,TRBD1,CASSATGGRPDTQYF,TGCGCCAGCAGCGCGACAGGGGGAAGACCAGATACGCAGTATTTT
once,TRBJ1-5,TRBV7-9,-,CASSRNLGQPQHF,TGTGCCAGCAGTCGAAATCTGGGTCAGCCCCAGCATTTT
once,TRBJ2-3,TRBV7-8,-,CASSLLSDTQYF,TGTGCCAGCAGCTTATTATCAGATACGCAGTATTTT
-,TRBJ1-1,TRBV30,-,CAWSVRFGGAFF,TGTGCCTGGAGTGTCCGTTTCGGGGGAGCTTTCTTT
few,TRBJ1-1,TRBV20-1,-,CSASRLGAFF,TGCAGTGCTAGTAGGTTAGGAGCTTTCTTT
few,TRBJ1-2,TRBV2,-,CASRPRGNYGYTF,TGTGCCAGCAGGCCTCGAGGTAACTATGGCTACACCTTC
-,TRBJ2-5,TRBV5-1,-,CASSLDRVQETQYF,TGCGCCAGCAGCTTGGATCGAGTACAAGAGACCCAGTACTTC
few,TRBJ1-6,TRBV2,-,CASSAPGSPLHF,TGTGCCAGCAGTGCACCTGGCTCACCCCTCCACTTT
few,TRBJ1-6,TRBV23-1,-,CASSQSSSISPLHF,TGCGCCAGCAGTCAATCGTCTTCGATATCACCCCTCCACTTT
-,TRBJ2-5,TRBV5-1,TRBD1,CASSSTGGAWETQYF,TGCGCCAGCAGCTCGACAGGGGGCGCATGGGAGACCCAGTACTTC
-,TRBJ2-1,TRBV7-9,-,CASSSSTSNNEQFF,TGTGCCAGCAGCTCTTCCACTTCTAACAATGAGCAGTTCTTC
-,TRBJ1-1,TRBV15,-,CATSRGGRDRRAFF,TGTGCCACCAGCAGGGGAGGTCGGGACCGGCGAGCTTTCTTT
-,TRBJ1-4,TRBV7-9,-,CASSLGRGSLNEKLFF,TGTGCCAGCAGCTTAGGACGGGGCAGTTTAAATGAAAAACTGTTTTTT
few,TRBJ1-6,TRBV9,TRBD1,CASSVAWAGGETVPRRSPLHF,TGTGCCAGCAGCGTAGCTTGGGCAGGGGGCGAAACGGTGCCCCGGAGGTCACCCCTCCACTTT
-,TRBJ1-1,TRBV18,-,CASSPSTPPTEAFF,TGTGCCAGCTCACCATCCACCCCGCCCACTGAAGCTTTCTTT
few,TRBJ1-2,TRBV6-6,-,CASSPASWGYTF,TGTGCCAGCAGCCCGGCATCCTGGGGCTACACCTTC
few,TRBJ1-1,TRBV4-1,-,CASSQVFGAAFF,TGCGCCAGCAGCCAAGTATTCGGAGCAGCTTTCTTT
few,TRBJ2-3,TRBV6-5,TRBD2,CASKLAGGVDTQYF,TGTGCCAGCAAATTAGCGGGAGGGGTAGATACGCAGTATTTT
few,TRBJ1-4,TRBV30,-,CACQSRAEKLFF,TGTGCCTGCCAGTCTCGTGCTGAAAAACTGTTTTTT
few,TRBJ2-1,TRBV20-1,-,CSARDFPEQFF,TGCAGTGCCAGGGACTTCCCTGAGCAGTTCTTC
-,TRBJ2-5,TRBV6-6,TRBD2,CASSYGGEQETQYF,TGTGCCAGCAGTTACGGGGGGGAACAAGAGACCCAGTACTTC
few,TRBJ2-5,TRBV30,TRBD2,CAMALAGSVTQYF,TGTGCCATGGCCCTAGCGGGTAGTGTGACCCAGTACTTC
-,TRBJ1-2,TRBV4-1,-,CASSQEALYGYTF,TGCGCCAGCAGCCAGGAGGCTCTCTATGGCTACACCTTC